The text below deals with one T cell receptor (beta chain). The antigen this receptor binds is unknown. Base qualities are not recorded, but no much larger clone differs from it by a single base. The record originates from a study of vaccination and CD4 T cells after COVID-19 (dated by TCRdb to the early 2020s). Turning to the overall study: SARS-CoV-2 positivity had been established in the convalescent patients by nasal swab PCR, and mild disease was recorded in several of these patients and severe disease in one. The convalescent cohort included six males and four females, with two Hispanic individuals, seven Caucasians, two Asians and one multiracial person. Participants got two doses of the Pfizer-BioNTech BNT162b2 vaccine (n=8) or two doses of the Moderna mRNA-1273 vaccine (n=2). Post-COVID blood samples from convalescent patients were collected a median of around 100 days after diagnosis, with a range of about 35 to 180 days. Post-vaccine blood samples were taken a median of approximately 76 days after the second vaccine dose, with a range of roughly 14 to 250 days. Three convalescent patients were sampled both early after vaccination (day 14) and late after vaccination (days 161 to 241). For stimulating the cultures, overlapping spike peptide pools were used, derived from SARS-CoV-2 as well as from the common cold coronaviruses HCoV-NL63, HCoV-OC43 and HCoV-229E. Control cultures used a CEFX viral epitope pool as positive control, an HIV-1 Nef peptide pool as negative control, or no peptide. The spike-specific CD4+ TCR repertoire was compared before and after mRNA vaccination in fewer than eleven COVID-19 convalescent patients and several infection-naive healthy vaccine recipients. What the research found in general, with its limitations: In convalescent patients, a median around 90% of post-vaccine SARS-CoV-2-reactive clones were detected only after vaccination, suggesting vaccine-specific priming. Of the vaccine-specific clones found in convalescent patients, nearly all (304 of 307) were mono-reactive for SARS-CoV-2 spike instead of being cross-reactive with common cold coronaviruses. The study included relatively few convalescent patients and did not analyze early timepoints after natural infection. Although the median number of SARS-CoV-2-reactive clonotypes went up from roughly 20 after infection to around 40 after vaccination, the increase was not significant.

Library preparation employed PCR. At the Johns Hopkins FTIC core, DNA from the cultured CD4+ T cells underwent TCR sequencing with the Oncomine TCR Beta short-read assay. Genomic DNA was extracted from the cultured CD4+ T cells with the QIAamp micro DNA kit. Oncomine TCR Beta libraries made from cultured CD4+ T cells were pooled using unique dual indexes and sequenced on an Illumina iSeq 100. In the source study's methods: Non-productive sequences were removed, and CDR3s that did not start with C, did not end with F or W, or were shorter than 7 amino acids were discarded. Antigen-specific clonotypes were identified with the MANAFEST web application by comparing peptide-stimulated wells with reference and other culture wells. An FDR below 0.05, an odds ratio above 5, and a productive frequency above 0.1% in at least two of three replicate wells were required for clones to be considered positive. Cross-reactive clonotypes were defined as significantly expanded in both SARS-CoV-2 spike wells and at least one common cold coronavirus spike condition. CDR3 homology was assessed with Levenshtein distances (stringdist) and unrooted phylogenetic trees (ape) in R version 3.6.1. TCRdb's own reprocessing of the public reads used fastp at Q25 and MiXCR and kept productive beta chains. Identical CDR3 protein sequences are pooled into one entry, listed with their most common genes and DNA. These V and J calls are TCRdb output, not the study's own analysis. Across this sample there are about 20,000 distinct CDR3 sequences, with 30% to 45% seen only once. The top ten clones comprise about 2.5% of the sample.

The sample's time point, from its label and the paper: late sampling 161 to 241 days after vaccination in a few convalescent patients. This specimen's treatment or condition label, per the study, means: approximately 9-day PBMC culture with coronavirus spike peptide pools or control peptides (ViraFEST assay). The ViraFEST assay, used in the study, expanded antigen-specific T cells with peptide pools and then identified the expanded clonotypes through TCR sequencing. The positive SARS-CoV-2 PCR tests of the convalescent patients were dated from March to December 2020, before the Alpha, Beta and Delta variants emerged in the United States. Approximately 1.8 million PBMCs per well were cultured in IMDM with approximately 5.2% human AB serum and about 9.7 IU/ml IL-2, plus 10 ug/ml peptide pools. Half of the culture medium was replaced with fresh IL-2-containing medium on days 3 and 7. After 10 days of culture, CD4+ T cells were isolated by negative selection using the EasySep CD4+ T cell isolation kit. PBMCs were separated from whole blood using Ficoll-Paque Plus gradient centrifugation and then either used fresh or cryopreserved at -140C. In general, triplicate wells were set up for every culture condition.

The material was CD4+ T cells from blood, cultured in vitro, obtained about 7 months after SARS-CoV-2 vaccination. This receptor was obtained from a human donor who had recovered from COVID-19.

The CDR3 protein is CASSYLRQSSNSPLHF. The DNA is as follows: TGTGCCAGCAGTTACCTCAGACAGAGTTCTAATTCACCCCTCCACTTT. Recombination linked TRBV6-5 to TRBJ1-6, and TRBD1 may be the D gene, going by 5 matching bases. Including cysteine and phenylalanine, the CDR3 has 16 amino acids. Only CDR3 DNA remains: 48 bases, in frame from the first base. The V and J ends are trimmed by 2 bases and 6 bases, leaving 14 bases between them. Via the germline V gene, CDR1 is MNHEY and CDR2 SVGAGI.